These T cell receptor beta chains were read from a single sample in a study of shared clonotypes between healthy human individuals. Repertoires were generated with immunoSEQ multiplex PCR, while TCRdb's copy carries only in-frame clones and drops some. The table records about 1.5 million clones, approximately 98% of them present only once. What was sequenced was naive CD4+ T cells sorted from blood. The receptors shown here come from a man younger than 40 in good health. CDR3s include the opening cysteine and the closing phenylalanine or tryptophan. A D gene is named only where the DNA matches it firmly. Clone size appears in some rows only: once, few, many, or a class for an expanded clone.

v_gene	d_gene	abundance	len	j_gene	CDR3nt	CDR3aa
TRBV29-1	TRBD2	.	15	TRBJ2-5	TGCAGCGTTCCTCCCCCTAGCGGACTCCAAGAGACCCAGTACTTC	CSVPPPSGLQETQYF
TRBV15	TRBD1	.	15	TRBJ2-3	TGTGCCACCAGCAGGGGGGGACAGGGGAAAGATACGCAGTATTTT	CATSRGGQGKDTQYF
TRBV28	.	once	15	TRBJ2-1	TGTGCCAGCAGCTTCCAGACCGGCTCCTACAATGAGCAGTTCTTC	CASSFQTGSYNEQFF
TRBV13	.	.	14	TRBJ1-1	TGTGCCAGCAGCAGTCTAGGGGTGGAGACTGAAGCTTTCTTT	CASSSLGVETEAFF
TRBV19	.	.	15	TRBJ1-5	TGTGCCAGTAGTTACACAGGAGTTAGCAATCAGCCCCAGCATTTT	CASSYTGVSNQPQHF
TRBV27	TRBD2	.	16	TRBJ2-3	TGTGCCAGCAGCTCCCCGGGCGGGAGTGGCACAGATACGCAGTATTTT	CASSSPGGSGTDTQYF
TRBV4-2	TRBD2	once	16	TRBJ2-5	TGTGCCAGCAGCCAGGCGACTAGCGGGAGTACAGAGACCCAGTACTTC	CASSQATSGSTETQYF
TRBV9	TRBD2	.	17	TRBJ2-1	TGTGCCAGCAGCGGTCGGACTAGCGGGCGATTATCTAATGAGCAGTTCTTC	CASSGRTSGRLSNEQFF
TRBV15	.	.	13	TRBJ2-6	TGTGCCACCAGGGAGAGGGGGGCCAACGTCCTGACTTTC	CATRERGANVLTF
TRBV7-9	TRBD1	.	18	TRBJ2-1	TGTGCCAGCAGCTTAGGAACCGGGACAGGGATCGTGTACAATGAGCAGTTCTTC	CASSLGTGTGIVYNEQFF
TRBV6-5	.	.	13	TRBJ2-1	TGTGCCAGCAGCACAACTAGAAGTGGTGAGCAGTTCTTC	CASSTTRSGEQFF
TRBV5-1	TRBD1	.	14	TRBJ1-3	TGCGCCAGCAGCATGGGGACAGCCGGAAACACCATATATTTT	CASSMGTAGNTIYF
TRBV14	.	.	14	TRBJ1-1	TGTGCCAGCAGCCAAGAAAAGGTTTACACTGAAGCTTTCTTT	CASSQEKVYTEAFF
TRBV18	TRBD1	.	14	TRBJ2-5	TGTGCCAGCTCAAGGGACAGGGGTATAGAGACCCAGTACTTC	CASSRDRGIETQYF
TRBV5-1	.	.	14	TRBJ1-1	TGCGCCAGCAGCTTGGCTCGGGGGTCCACTGAAGCTTTCTTT	CASSLARGSTEAFF
TRBV19	TRBD2	once	14	TRBJ2-5	TGTGCCAGTAGTAGGGGGGGGTCCCAAGAGACCCAGTACTTC	CASSRGGSQETQYF
TRBV11-2	TRBD2	.	11	TRBJ2-7	TGTGCCAGCAGCTTAGCGGGAGGGCTCAGCTTC	CASSLAGGLSF
TRBV7-7	.	.	15	TRBJ2-3	TGTGCTAGCAGCTTAAAGGGCGGCGGAACAGATACGCAGTATTTT	CASSLKGGGTDTQYF
TRBV2	.	.	14	TRBJ1-3	TGTGCCAGCAGGATGGGTTCCTCTGGAAACACCATATATTTT	CASRMGSSGNTIYF
TRBV29-1	.	.	15	TRBJ1-4	TGCAGCGTTAAGGGAGGTTTCACCGAGAGGGAAAAACTGTTTTTT	CSVKGGFTEREKLFF
TRBV19	TRBD2	.	16	TRBJ2-1	TGTGCCAGTAGTATGAAGCGGGGGAGCTCCTACAATGAGCAGTTCTTC	CASSMKRGSSYNEQFF
TRBV9	.	.	21	TRBJ1-2	TGTGCCAGCAGCGATTACCGAGGGGGGAGAACTTCGATCATCGACCGCTATGGCTACACCTTC	CASSDYRGGRTSIIDRYGYTF
TRBV27	TRBD2	.	17	TRBJ2-5	TGTGCCAGCAGTTTGGGTCCATCTAGCGGAGGGTGGGAGACCCAGTACTTC	CASSLGPSSGGWETQYF
TRBV18	.	.	16	TRBJ2-7	TGTGCCAGCTCACCACTTCCTCCTAGCGCGGACTACGAGCAGTACTTC	CASSPLPPSADYEQYF
TRBV7-6	.	.	15	TRBJ2-6	TGTGCCAGCGGGGTCCTTAACTCTGGGGCCAACGTCCTGACTTTC	CASGVLNSGANVLTF
TRBV6-1	.	.	12	TRBJ1-2	TGTGCCAGCAGTGATCTGGGGTCTGGCTACACCTTC	CASSDLGSGYTF
TRBV4-1	TRBD1	.	16	TRBJ2-2	TGCGCCAGCAGCCCACAGACAGGGATGAACACCGGGGAGCTGTTTTTT	CASSPQTGMNTGELFF
TRBV6-5	.	.	14	TRBJ1-4	TGTGCCAGCAGACGAGGACGGGAGATTGAAAAACTGTTTTTT	CASRRGREIEKLFF
TRBV6-1	.	.	14	TRBJ2-1	TGTGCCAGCAAACTAGATCCAGGGGTTGCTGAGCAGTTCTTC	CASKLDPGVAEQFF
TRBV5-5	.	.	16	TRBJ2-7	TGTGCCAGCAGCTTGGTTCGCCCGGTAGCTGATTACGAGCAGTACTTC	CASSLVRPVADYEQYF
TRBV14	.	.	20	TRBJ2-3	TGTGCCAGCAGCCAAGATTGGGGACTTCACCCGGCGGCTAGCACAGATACGCAGTATTTT	CASSQDWGLHPAASTDTQYF
TRBV5-6	.	.	15	TRBJ2-3	TGTGCCAGCAGCTTGGAAAGGGGTTCACCAGATACGCAGTATTTT	CASSLERGSPDTQYF
TRBV5-5	.	.	12	TRBJ2-7	TGTGCCAGCAGCTTGGATGGGGACGAGCAGTACTTC	CASSLDGDEQYF
TRBV5-1	.	once	16	TRBJ2-2	TGCGCCAGCAGCTTGGGGGGACACATGAACACCGGGGAGCTGTTTTTT	CASSLGGHMNTGELFF
TRBV19	TRBD2	.	14	TRBJ2-7	TGTGCCAGTAGTATCGGGGGGTCATCGTACGAGCAGTACTTC	CASSIGGSSYEQYF
TRBV27	.	.	14	TRBJ2-3	TGTGCCAGCAGTTTATCGCTCCTCACAGATACGCAGTATTTT	CASSLSLLTDTQYF
TRBV7-2	.	.	16	TRBJ1-1	TGTGCCAGCAGCTTAGGGGCAGGGTATCCCGACACTGAAGCTTTCTTT	CASSLGAGYPDTEAFF
TRBV6-6	.	.	16	TRBJ1-2	TGTGCCAGCAGTTACTCCGACACCAAAACATCCTATGGCTACACCTTC	CASSYSDTKTSYGYTF
TRBV5-6	TRBD2	.	17	TRBJ2-7	TGTGCCAGCAGCTTCGGGACTAGCGGGAGCTACTCCTACGAGCAGTACTTC	CASSFGTSGSYSYEQYF
TRBV28	TRBD1	.	17	TRBJ2-2	TGTGCCAGCAGTTTAACAGGGGCTCGCGCGAACACCGGGGAGCTGTTTTTT	CASSLTGARANTGELFF
TRBV7-9	TRBD2	.	16	TRBJ2-7	TGTGCCAGCAGCTTAGCCCCGCCGGGACTAGCTCTCGAGCAGTACTTC	CASSLAPPGLALEQYF
TRBV2	.	.	15	TRBJ2-7	TGTGCCAGCAAGACGGGGATGGGACGGGGCTACGAGCAGTACTTC	CASKTGMGRGYEQYF
TRBV6-6	.	.	12	TRBJ1-2	TGTGCCAGCCAGGACAGTAACTATGGCTACACCTTC	CASQDSNYGYTF
TRBV20-1	TRBD2	.	11	TRBJ2-7	TGCAGCCGGGAGCGGGGTGATGAGCAGTACTTC	CSRERGDEQYF
TRBV11-2	.	.	16	TRBJ2-2	TGTGCCAGCAGCTTAGGACACCACGCGAACACCGGGGAGCTGTTTTTT	CASSLGHHANTGELFF
TRBV28	.	.	12	TRBJ1-1	TGTGCCAGCAGTCGGGACTACCGTGAAGCTTTCTTT	CASSRDYREAFF
TRBV18	TRBD1	.	16	TRBJ1-3	TGTGCCAGCTCACCCACGACAGGGTCGACGTCGGACACCATATATTTT	CASSPTTGSTSDTIYF
TRBV5-1	TRBD2	.	19	TRBJ2-7	TGCGCCAGCAGCTCGATGCCTCCCGGGACTAGCGGGGACTCCTACGAGCAGTACTTC	CASSSMPPGTSGDSYEQYF
TRBV2	TRBD2	.	17	TRBJ2-7	TGTGCCAGCAGTGAAACCAGACTAGCGGGAGGCTACTACGAGCAGTACTTC	CASSETRLAGGYYEQYF
TRBV10-3	.	.	11	TRBJ2-1	TGTGCCATCAGTAATCAAGATGAGCAGTTCTTC	CAISNQDEQFF
TRBV7-2	.	.	16	TRBJ2-2	TGTGCCAGCAGGGAGGACTCGGGAGTGTTTACCGGGGAGCTGTTTTTT	CASREDSGVFTGELFF
TRBV7-2	TRBD1	.	14	TRBJ1-5	TGTGCCAGCAACAGACAGGGGCTAAATCAGCCCCAGCATTTT	CASNRQGLNQPQHF
TRBV5-4	TRBD2	once	17	TRBJ2-3	TGTGCCAGCAGCTTGGCAGTACTAGCGGGAGGCACAGATACGCAGTATTTT	CASSLAVLAGGTDTQYF
TRBV5-1	TRBD1	.	13	TRBJ2-7	TGCGCCAGCAGCTTTCCGGGACAGGGTTCACAGTACTTC	CASSFPGQGSQYF
TRBV30	TRBD2	.	17	TRBJ2-1	TGTGCCTGGAGTGTAGGGTCCGGACTAGCGGGAGTTAATGAGCAGTTCTTC	CAWSVGSGLAGVNEQFF
TRBV28	.	.	15	TRBJ1-4	TGTGCCAGCAACAAGTTGGGCAATACTAATGAAAAACTGTTTTTT	CASNKLGNTNEKLFF
TRBV7-7	TRBD1	.	14	TRBJ2-6	TGTGCCAGCGGCAGGGGGCCTGGGGCCAACGTCCTGACTTTC	CASGRGPGANVLTF
TRBV20-1	.	.	11	TRBJ2-7	TGCAGTGCCTACCGAGGGTACGAGCAGTACTTC	CSAYRGYEQYF
TRBV6-5	.	once	14	TRBJ1-5	TGTGCCAGCAAACCGGGACAACGCAATCAGCCCCAGCATTTT	CASKPGQRNQPQHF
TRBV25-1	TRBD1	.	15	TRBJ2-7	TGTGCCAGCAGTTCGGACAGGGAAAGCTCCTACGAGCAGTACTTC	CASSSDRESSYEQYF